This T cell receptor beta chain was captured by sequencing in a study of beta chain features in type 1 diabetes. Reverse transcribing all isolated RNA meant expressed TCRB transcripts were sequenced. The data were produced by immunoSEQ multiplex PCR, yet TCRdb's version contains in-frame clones alone and is incomplete. Of some 640,000 clones listed, around 15% are singletons. Overall study findings and caveats: Type 1 diabetes patients had TCRB CDR3s that were shorter (moderately but significantly so) in all four CD4+ subsets.

Concerning this clone: What it recognizes is unknown.

Germline CDR1 LNHDA, CDR2 SQIVND (reference sequence). J was trimmed by 3 bases and V by 6 bases; bases with no gene match: 7. This CDR3 has 15 amino acids. The J gene is TRBJ2-1, the V gene TRBV19; TRBD1 aligns across 8 bases. This clonotype was obtained from a man aged 18 to 30 with type 1 diabetes. The sample taken for sequencing was naive CD4+ T cells from blood. CDR3 nucleotides: TGTGCCAGTAGGCCGACAGGGGATCACTACAATGAGCAGTTCTTC. Protein product: CASRPTGDHYNEQFF. The entire variable domain, with the rest obtained from reference TRBV19 and TRBJ2-1, is as follows: DGGITQSPKYLFRKEGQNVTLSCEQNLNHDAMYWYRQDPGQGLRLIYYSQIVNDFQKGDIAEGYSVSREKKESFPLTVTSAQKNPTAFYLCASRPTGDHYNEQFFGPGTRLTVL.